This T cell receptor beta chain was found in a study of blood T cell repertoires in COVID-19. Repertoires were generated with immunoSEQ multiplex PCR, while TCRdb's copy carries only in-frame clones and drops some. This table holds about 310,000 clones, over 75% found once. Trimming stripped 4 bases from V and 1 base from J, with 11 bases between. The germline V gene has CDR1 SGDLS and CDR2 YYNGEE. The CDR3 extends over 15 amino acids. Material for sequencing was peripheral blood. The chain links TRBV9 to TRBJ2-2; unclear D gene. The clonotype comes from a man aged 50 or older with active or convalescent COVID-19. CDR3 coding DNA: TGTGCCAGCAGCTCCGGAGCTATGAACACCGGGGAGCTGTTTTTT. Translated: CASSSGAMNTGELFF.